This TCR beta chain stems from a study of blood T cell repertoires in COVID-19. About the study: PBMCs, B-cell-depleted T cells, or T cells were the source of the cDNA or gDNA that made up the material.

Trimming took 7 bases from V and 7 from J; bases not matched to a gene: 7. Germline CDR1 and CDR2: MNHEY and SVGEGT. The CDR3 spans 13 residues. Under the authors' procedure: Cell counts per sample came from amplifying reference gene primers. Produced via immunoSEQ multiplex PCR; TCRdb's table is partial and in-frame only. Clonal size and the V and J genes are those of that table, whereas D and trimming came from the DNA. The data show 95,000 to 150,000 clones, about 78% seen once. The V call is TRBV6-2 or TRBV6-3, the J call TRBJ1-2, with 9 bases aligning to TRBD1. The receptor was derived from a man aged 70 or older with acute or convalescent COVID-19. The sequenced material came from peripheral blood. CDR3 DNA: TGTGCCAGCACCCCTTCGGACAGGGGTGGCTACACCTTC. As protein: CASTPSDRGGYTF.